The 18 T cell receptor beta chains listed next were all sequenced from one sample in a study of T cell repertoires in cytomegalovirus infection. TCRdb processed the reads anew with MiXCR; each CDR3 protein has one entry. The sample contains over 85,000 distinct CDR3 sequences, approximately 17% of which appear only once. Sequenced material: PBMCs. These receptors originate from a human donor in good health (CMV status not recorded). Some clones in this sample may be carry-over from other donors' samples.

In this sample, this clonotype turned up a few times. The gene calls are TRBV7-2 and TRBJ2-5, with 10 bases fitting TRBD2. Germline CDR1 is SGHTA and CDR2 is FQGNSA. J was trimmed by 2 bases and V by 4 bases; bases with no gene match: 7. The CDR3 runs to 16 residues. The CDR3: CASSSTFSGGQETQYF. CDR3 sequence (DNA): TGTGCCAGCAGCTCCACTTTTAGCGGGGGGCAAGAGACCCAGTACTTC.

The chain combines TRBV10-3 with TRBJ1-4; D is perhaps TRBD1 (6 bases). Germline V CDR1 and CDR2: ENHRY, SYGVKD. The CDR3 is 11 amino acids. Between the trimmed V and J ends, which lost 11 bases and 3 bases, there was a span of 7 bases. The CDR3 coding sequence is TGTGCCTCAGGGGCTAATGAAAAACTGTTTTTT. As protein: CASGANEKLFF.

This clonotype occurred once. The chain combines TRBV4-2 with TRBJ2-3, with a weak D call TRBD2 (5 bases). The CDR3 has 16 residues. CDR1 and CDR2 (germline): LGHNA, YNFKEQ. The V end was cut by 1 base, the J end by 5 bases, with 16 bases between. CDR3 nucleotides: TGTGCCAGCAGCCAAGTAGGCCCTAAGGAGGTAGATACGCAGTATTTT. This gives the protein CASSQVGPKEVDTQYF.

This chain connects TRBV5-5 to TRBJ1-5, with 10 nucleotides matching TRBD1. The CDR3 contains 14 residues. Germline V gives CDR1 SGHKS, CDR2 YYEKEE (reference sequence). V gave up 3 bases and J gave up 7 bases; unmatched junction bases: 4. The CDR3 coding sequence is TGTGCCAGCAGCTCCGGGACAGGGGAGCAGCCCCAGCATTTT. Its translation is CASSSGTGEQPQHF. The complete variable domain, with remaining parts taken from reference TRBV5-5 and TRBJ1-5, reads DAGVTQSPTHLIKTRGQQVTLRCSPISGHKSVSWYQQVLGQGPQFIFQYYEKEERGRGNFPDRFSARQFPNYSSELNVNALLLGDSALYLCASSSGTGEQPQHFGDGTRLSIL.

This clonotype was recorded many times. The gene calls are TRBV11-2 and TRBJ2-1; 8 bases are shared with TRBD2. CDR3 length: 18 residues. Per the germline V gene, CDR1 is SGHAT and CDR2 is FQNNGV. Trimming removed 5 bases from V and 4 bases from J; junction bases left unmatched: 16. CDR3 nucleotides: TGTGCCAGCAGCGAAAACCGACTAGGGACTAGGAAGTACAATGAGCAGTTCTTC. Its translation: CASSENRLGTRKYNEQFF.

Many counts were recorded for this clonotype. The V gene is TRBV12-3 or TRBV12-4, the J gene TRBJ1-6; D might be TRBD1 (5 bases). The CDR3 runs 13 residues. The V end was cut by 4 bases, the J end by 7 bases, with 8 bases between. CDR3 coding DNA: TGTGCCAGCAGTTCGGGACGCAATTCACCCCTCCACTTT. Its protein is CASSSGRNSPLHF.

This clonotype was seen many times. The chain recombines TRBV12-3 or TRBV12-4 with TRBJ2-1; weak D call: TRBD2 (6 bases). V lost 6 bases and J lost 2, with 11 bases in between. There are 14 residues in the CDR3. CDR3 amino acids: CASRTGVPYNEQFF. The CDR3, as DNA: TGTGCCAGCAGGACGGGGGTTCCCTACAATGAGCAGTTCTTC.

This clonotype was seen only a few times. A read error may account for a junction end that differs from germline. The chain employs TRBV9 and TRBJ1-6; D unclear. The CDR3 runs 15 residues. Germline values: CDR1 SGDLS, CDR2 YYNGEE. Here the CDR3 reads CASSVGPRSNSPLHF. The CDR3 DNA sequence: TGTGCCAGCAGTGTAGGACCCCGGAGTAATTCACCCCTCCACTTT.

About this clonotype itself: A clone one base away is much larger, so this may be a read error. The chain is built from TRBV7-9 and TRBJ1-3; D not resolved. CDR3 length equals 15 residues. The V end lost 5 bases, the J end lost 0 bases, and 11 bases lay between the germline ends. The V gene's germline CDR1 is SEHNR and CDR2 FQNEAQ (reference sequence). CDR3 sequence: CASSVPIRSGNTIYF. The DNA for the CDR3 is TGTGCCAGCAGCGTCCCTATCCGCTCTGGAAACACCATATATTTT.

This clonotype is medium-sized. V usage is TRBV12-3 or TRBV12-4 and J usage is TRBJ2-6; maybe TRBD1 (5 bases). The CDR3 runs 17 residues. V was trimmed by 3 bases and J by 0 bases, leaving 12 bases between them. Here the CDR3 DNA reads TGTGCCAGCAGTTTTGGTGACAGCAGCTCTGGGGCCAACGTCCTGACTTTC. This encodes CASSFGDSSSGANVLTF.

A remark on this clonotype: Given a much more abundant clone one base away, this may be a read error. The rearrangement links TRBV6-2 or TRBV6-3 to TRBJ1-1; 7 nucleotides agree with TRBD1. This CDR3 comprises 14 residues. CDR1 and CDR2 (germline): MNHEY, SVGEGT. CDR3 nucleotide sequence: TGTGACAGCAAGACGACAGGGAGGGCCACTGAAGCTTTCTTT. This translates into CDSKTTGRATEAFF.

This clonotype was detected ten times or more. At one end the junction does not follow the germline gene, possibly because of a read error. This chain joins TRBV7-3 and TRBJ1-1; D perhaps matches TRBD1 (6 bases). The CDR3 has 13 amino acids. Germline CDR1 and CDR2: SGHTA and FQGTGA. The CDR3 sequence: CASSITTGTEAFF. CDR3 DNA: TGTGCCAGCAGCATAACCACAGGGACTGAAGCTTTCTTT.

Many counts were recorded for this clonotype. The rearrangement uses TRBV25-1 and TRBJ2-7; D gene uncertain. This CDR3 is 14 amino acids long. V gave up 1 base and J gave up 2 bases, with 9 bases separating them. Germline V gives CDR1 MGHDK, CDR2 SYGVNS. CDR3 bases: TGTGCCAGCAGTGAATTTAGGGCTACCTACGAGCAGTACTTC. It encodes CASSEFRATYEQYF.

The gene calls are TRBV20-1 and TRBJ2-5, with D possibly TRBD1 on 6 matching bases. Deletions cut 5 bases from V and 0 bases from J, with 10 bases between. From germline, CDR1 is DFQATT and CDR2 SNEGSKA (reference sequence). The CDR3 runs 13 residues. As DNA, the CDR3 is TGCAGTGCTTCCGGACAGTACCAAGAGACCCAGTACTTC. Its protein product is CSASGQYQETQYF.

The CDR3 nucleotides are TGTGCCAGCAGCCCCGGGTTAGAGGCCAACGTCCTGACTTTC. Translating gives CASSPGLEANVLTF. V is TRBV7-3 and J is TRBJ2-6; D gene uncertain. Trimming pared 5 bases from V and 6 bases from J, leaving 11 bases between. Germline V gives CDR1 SGHTA, CDR2 FQGTGA. CDR3 length equals 14 residues.

This clonotype was counted a few times. V usage is TRBV4-1 and J usage is TRBJ2-2; 8 bases match TRBD1. The CDR3 totals 17 residues. Trimming removed 3 bases from V and 1 base from J; junction bases left unmatched: 7. Germline assignment: CDR1 MGHRA and CDR2 YSYEKL. CDR3 sequence reads: CASSQRWGTGNTGELFF. The CDR3 bases are TGCGCCAGCAGCCAGCGGTGGGGGACAGGGAACACCGGGGAGCTGTTTTTT.

The table lists this clonotype with many counts. The gene calls are TRBV4-2 and TRBJ2-3; either TRBD1 or TRBD2 may fit D (5 bases each). Germline V gives CDR1 LGHNA, CDR2 YNFKEQ. V lost 4 bases, J lost 1 base, and 15 bases lay in between. The length of the CDR3 is 16 residues. The CDR3 nucleotides read TGTGCCAGCAGCCCACGGGACGGACCGGGCACAGATACGCAGTATTTT. This codes for CASSPRDGPGTDTQYF.

This clonotype was seen a handful of times. This sequence joins TRBV12-3 or TRBV12-4 and TRBJ1-2; the D is unclear. The CDR3 is 13 amino acids. Trimming pared 6 bases from V and 6 bases from J, leaving 14 bases between. CDR3 sequence reads: CASSRNRGDGYTF. The DNA of the CDR3 is TGTGCCAGCAGCCGAAACCGGGGTGATGGCTACACCTTC.